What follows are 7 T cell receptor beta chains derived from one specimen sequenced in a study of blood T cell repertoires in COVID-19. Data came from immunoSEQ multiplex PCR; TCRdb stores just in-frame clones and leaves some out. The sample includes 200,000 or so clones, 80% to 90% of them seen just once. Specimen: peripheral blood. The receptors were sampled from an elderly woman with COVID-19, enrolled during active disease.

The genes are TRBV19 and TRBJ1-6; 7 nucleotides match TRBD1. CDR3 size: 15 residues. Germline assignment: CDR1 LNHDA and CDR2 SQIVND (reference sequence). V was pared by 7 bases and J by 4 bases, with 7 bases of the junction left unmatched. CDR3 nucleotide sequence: TGTGCCAGTATGACACCGGGACAGTATAATTCACCCCTCCACTTT. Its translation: CASMTPGQYNSPLHF.

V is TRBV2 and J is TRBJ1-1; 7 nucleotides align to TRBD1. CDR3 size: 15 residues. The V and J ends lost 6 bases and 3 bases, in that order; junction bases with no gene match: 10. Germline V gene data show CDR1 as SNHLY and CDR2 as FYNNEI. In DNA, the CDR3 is TGTGCCAGCAGGCCCCGACAGGGCATCTACACTGAAGCTTTCTTT. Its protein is CASRPRQGIYTEAFF.

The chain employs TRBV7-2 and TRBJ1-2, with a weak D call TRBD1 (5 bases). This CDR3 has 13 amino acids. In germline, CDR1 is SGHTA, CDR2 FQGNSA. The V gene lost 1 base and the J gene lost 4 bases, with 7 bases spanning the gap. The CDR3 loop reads CASSLGQLYGYTF. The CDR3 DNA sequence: TGTGCCAGCAGCTTAGGACAGCTCTATGGCTACACCTTC.

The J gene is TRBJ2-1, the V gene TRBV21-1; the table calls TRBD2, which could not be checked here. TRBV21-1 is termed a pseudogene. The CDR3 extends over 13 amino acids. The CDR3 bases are TGTGCCAGCAGCAATTCGTGGAGGGATGAGCAGTTCTTC. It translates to CASSNSWRDEQFF.

The CDR3 nucleotides are TGTGCCACCAGCACAGGGACCTACGAGCAGTACGTC. It codes for CATSTGTYEQYV. The V and J genes are TRBV28 and TRBJ2-7, with TRBD1 as a possible D gene (6 bases). V was clipped by 10 bases and J by 2 bases, with 12 bases between them. CDR1 is MDHEN, CDR2 SYDVKM, per germline. This CDR3 has 12 residues.

The CDR3 region has the DNA TGTGCCTGGAGTAACAGGGGGCTGGGGAACACTGAAGCTTTCTTT. Translated, it gives CAWSNRGLGNTEAFF. The chain carries TRBV30 and TRBJ1-1; TRBD1 aligns across 9 bases. This CDR3 has 15 amino acids. V dropped 2 bases and J dropped 1; count of bases not matched to a gene: 5. The germline V gene has CDR1 GTSNPN and CDR2 SVGIG (reference sequence).

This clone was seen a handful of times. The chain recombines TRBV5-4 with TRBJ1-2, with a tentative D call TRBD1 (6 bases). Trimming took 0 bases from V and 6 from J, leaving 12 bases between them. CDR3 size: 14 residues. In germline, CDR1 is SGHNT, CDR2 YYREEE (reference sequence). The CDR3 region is CASSLDRGADGYTF. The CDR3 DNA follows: TGTGCCAGCAGCTTGGACCGGGGGGCGGATGGCTACACCTTC. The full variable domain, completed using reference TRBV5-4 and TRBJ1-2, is ETGVTQSPTHLIKTRGQQVTLRCSSQSGHNTVSWYQQALGQGPQFIFQYYREEENGRGNFPPRFSGLQFPNYSSELNVNALELDDSALYLCASSLDRGADGYTFGSGTRLTVV.